The source of this T cell receptor (beta chain) is a study of somatic mutations in cytotoxic T cells in rheumatoid arthritis (dated by TCRdb to 2016 to 2017). Study-wide context: Some T-cell populations stained with V beta antibodies were sorted by flow on a FACSAria II or Sony SH800 to nearly 100% purity, with sorted V beta1+ cells additionally subjected to TCRB sequencing. Whether expanded CD8+ T-cell clones in untreated, newly diagnosed rheumatoid arthritis carry somatic mutations was the study question, and clonality was characterized with TCRB deep sequencing. A total of some 68 rheumatoid arthritis patients and 20 or so healthy controls underwent TCRB deep sequencing. The median ages of the patient and control groups were essentially identical.

This clone was seen a handful of times. Its specific antigen is unknown. No quality values exist for individual bases; no much larger clone is one base distant. Other DNA sequences in the same sample also yield this CDR3. With a median age of approximately 56 years (range about 20-80) and approximately 50% female, the healthy controls consisted of 20 blood donors whose buffy coats were used. On an AutoMACS, CD4+ and CD8+ cells were isolated via positive magnetic bead selection, and their purity was verified by flow cytometry. Peripheral blood mononuclear cells were obtained using density gradient separation with Ficoll-Paque PLUS. DNA was extracted from CD4-enriched, CD8-enriched or PBMC samples with Nucleospin Tissue or Tissue XS kits and quantified with a Qubit 2.0 fluorometer. Relative to germline, V is 2 bases shorter and J is 5 bases shorter, with 4 bases between their ends. CDR1 and CDR2 are drawn from the germline V gene: SGDLS, YYNGEE. Spanning cysteine to phenylalanine, the CDR3 consists of 12 amino acids. Just the 36-base CDR3 DNA is kept, in frame starting at base 1.

The research as a whole found: The slight TRBV07 underrepresentation in patients was not adjusted for multiple comparisons. CD8+ T-cell clonality did not differ significantly between rheumatoid arthritis patients and age-matched healthy controls. Healthy controls showed no age-related increase in CD8+ clonality, whereas patients did (Spearman r ~ 0.49). The largest CD8+ clone made up more than 20% of CD8+ cells in about an eighth of the 65 patients, and blood and synovial fluid shared several identical CD8+ TCRB sequences. Viral specificity could not be ruled out by absence from virus-specific databases, and the antigen targets of the expanded CD8+ clones remained unknown.

Sequencing of TCRB CDR3 was done on genomic DNA with the immunoSEQ assay. Turning to the authors' computational methods: Only productive TCRB rearrangements were included in the analyses. A clone was defined by a unique TCRB CDR3 sequence, and clonality was computed as a productive clonality index based on Shannon entropy. Repertoire overlap between two samples was calculated from the template counts of each clone relative to total templates per sample. Flow cytometry-measured V-gene usage correlated with V-gene usage from TCRB sequencing, with a Spearman r of more than 0.6. TCRdb retrieved this table from immuneACCESS and kept in-frame rearrangements only. Not all clones are present; in checked studies, unresolved V genes account for under half, and no reason is known for the remainder. The V and J calls and clone size were taken over from that table, and D and trimming were inferred from the DNA. The sample yields under 20,000 clones; approximately 87% were counted once. The top ten clonotypes cover 15% of the sample.

The origin of this receptor is a man aged 40-55 years in good health. This chain joins TRBV9 to TRBJ2-2; the D gene cannot be resolved reliably. The sequenced sample consisted of CD8+ T cells sorted from blood. The CDR3 protein: CASSVKTGELFF. In nucleotide form, the sequence is TGTGCCAGCAGCGTGAAAACCGGGGAGCTGTTTTTT.